A single sample is the source of the 2 T cell receptor beta chains below, sequenced in a study of CD8 T cells in ankylosing spondylitis. Their antigens are not known. General study findings and limits: Characteristic of ankylosing spondylitis blood, it appeared, was a TCR beta motif comprising about eight highly homologous variants.

TCRdb recomputed calls from the 5' RACE reads with MiXCR, one row per CDR3 protein. The profile shows approximately 400,000 distinct CDR3 sequences, approximately 26% of them singletons. The sequencing sample was made of blood, either unsorted or a sorted T cell fraction (not recorded which). Receptors were obtained from a male donor with ankylosing spondylitis.

This clonotype was recorded a few times. The rearrangement uses TRBV7-2 and TRBJ2-3; no reliable D call. Trimming cost V 2 bases and J 11 bases, with 20 bases left between them. Germline CDR1 SGHTA, CDR2 FQGNSA. This CDR3 is 15 amino acids long. CDR3 loop: CASSLQSYEFVEQYF. The DNA of the CDR3 is TGTGCCAGCAGCTTACAAAGTTACGAGTTCGTGGAGCAGTATTTT.

A few counts support this clonotype. The gene calls are TRBV3-1 and TRBJ1-3; no clear D gene. With 8 bases removed from V and 4 bases from J, the gap between germline ends came to 12 bases. Germline V gives CDR1 LGHDT, CDR2 YNNKEL (reference sequence). The CDR3 has 13 amino acids. The chain's CDR3 is CASRSKGGNTIYF. CDR3 in DNA: TGTGCCAGCCGCTCAAAGGGAGGAAACACCATATATTTT. The full variable domain, completed using reference TRBV3-1 and TRBJ1-3, is DTAVSQTPKYLVTQMGNDKSIKCEQNLGHDTMYWYKQDSKKFLKIMFSYNNKELIINETVPNRFSPKSPDKAHLNLHINSLELGDSAVYFCASRSKGGNTIYFGEGSWLTVV.